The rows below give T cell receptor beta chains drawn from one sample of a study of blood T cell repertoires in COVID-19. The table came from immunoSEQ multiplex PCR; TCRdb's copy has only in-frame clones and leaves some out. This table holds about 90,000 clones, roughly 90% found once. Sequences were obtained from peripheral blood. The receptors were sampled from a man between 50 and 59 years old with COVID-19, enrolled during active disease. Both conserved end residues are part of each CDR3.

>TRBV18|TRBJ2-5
CASSPQLKETQYF
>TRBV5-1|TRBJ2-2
CASSLEGGVRTGELFF
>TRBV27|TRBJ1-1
CASSPQGGYRAFF
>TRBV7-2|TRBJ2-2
CASSPLGNTGELFF
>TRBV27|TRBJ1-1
CASSTGQGHTEAFF
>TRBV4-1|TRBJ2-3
CASSSGLAGGVGTDTQYF
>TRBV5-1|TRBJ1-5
CASRDTDNQPQHF
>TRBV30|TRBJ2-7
CAWSVRTGSEQYF
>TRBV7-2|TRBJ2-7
CASSFSGGSPYEQYF
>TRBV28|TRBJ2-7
CASSFRDAYEQYF
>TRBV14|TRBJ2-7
CASSSFGQGTYEQYF
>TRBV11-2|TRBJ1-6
CASSLGRRNSPLHF
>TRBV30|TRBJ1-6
CAWSVLGQTLNSPLHF
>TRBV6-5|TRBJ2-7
CASSYAAGGHEQYF
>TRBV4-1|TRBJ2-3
CASSQGRGRGDTQYF
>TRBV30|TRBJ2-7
CAMGQGPYEQYF
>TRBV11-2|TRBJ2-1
CASSLDRDEQFF
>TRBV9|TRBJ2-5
CASSGGTSQETQYF
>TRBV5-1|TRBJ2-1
CASSLARGGAGGEQFF
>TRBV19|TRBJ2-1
CASSIRSTSGGLSSYNEQFF
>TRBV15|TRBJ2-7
CATSSNYGTGAYEQYF
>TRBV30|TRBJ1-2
CAWIDRGRGYGYTF
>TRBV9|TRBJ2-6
CASSVSHRSSGANVLTF
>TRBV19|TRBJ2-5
CATNERLERPQYF
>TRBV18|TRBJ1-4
CASSPTLSSGELFF
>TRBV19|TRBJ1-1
CASSIRAGNTEAFF
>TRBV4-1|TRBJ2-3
CASSQDPPGLHADTQYF
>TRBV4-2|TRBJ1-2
CASSQDPGTGLRSYTF
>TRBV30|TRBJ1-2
CASEMGGFYGYTF
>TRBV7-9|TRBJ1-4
CASSSRGRGEKLFF
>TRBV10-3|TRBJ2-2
CAIRDRQGRTGELFF
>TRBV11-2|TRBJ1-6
CASSLITGSNSPLHF
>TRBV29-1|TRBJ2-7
CSVEAALGTGLYEQYF
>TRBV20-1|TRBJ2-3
CSASGGGSTDTQYF
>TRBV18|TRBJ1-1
CASSPDRKVTEAFF
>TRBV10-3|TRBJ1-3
CATTGPSGNTIYF
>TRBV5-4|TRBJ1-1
CASSFGDRVGVTEAFF
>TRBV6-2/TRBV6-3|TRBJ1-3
CASSYRGQPGNTIYF
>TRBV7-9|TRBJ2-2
CASSRTGNTGELFF
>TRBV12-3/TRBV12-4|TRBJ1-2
CASSAGELGYTF
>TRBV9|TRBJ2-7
CASSVGGQGAYEQYF